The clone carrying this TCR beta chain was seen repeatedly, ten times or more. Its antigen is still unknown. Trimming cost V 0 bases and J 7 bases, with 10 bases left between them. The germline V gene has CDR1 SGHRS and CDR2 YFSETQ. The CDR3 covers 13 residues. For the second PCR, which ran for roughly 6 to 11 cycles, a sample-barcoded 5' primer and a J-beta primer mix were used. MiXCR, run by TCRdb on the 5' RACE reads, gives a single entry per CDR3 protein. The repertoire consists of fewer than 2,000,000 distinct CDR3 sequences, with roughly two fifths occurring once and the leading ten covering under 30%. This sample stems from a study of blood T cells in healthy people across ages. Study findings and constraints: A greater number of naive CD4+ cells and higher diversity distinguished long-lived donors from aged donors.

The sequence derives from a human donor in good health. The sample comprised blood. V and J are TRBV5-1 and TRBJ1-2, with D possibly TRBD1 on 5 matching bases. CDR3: CASSLGGVGGYTF. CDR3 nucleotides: TGCGCCAGCAGCTTGGGAGGGGTCGGTGGCTACACCTTC.